This TCR beta chain appears in the sequencing data of a study of vaccination effects on CD4 cells after COVID-19 (dated by TCRdb to the early 2020s). Background on the whole study: Post-vaccine samples across the study were collected a median of 72 days after the second dose, with a range of 14 to 241. SARS-CoV-2 spike-specific CD4+ TCR repertoires from before and after mRNA vaccination were compared in COVID-19 convalescent patients and in infection-naive vaccine recipients. The full study included around ten COVID-19 convalescent patients and a few SARS-CoV-2-naive healthy vaccine recipients. Cultures from other donors in the study were sequenced using the Oncomine TCR Beta short-read assay on an Illumina iSeq 100.

The method behind the library was the immunoSEQ multiplex PCR assay. DNA from the CD4+ T cells that had been cultured and isolated underwent TCR beta CDR3 sequencing. Regarding the original processing steps: Non-productive TCR sequences were discarded, and reads were trimmed to the CDR3 region, with only CDR3s of 7 or more amino acids retained. Antigen-specific clonotypes were identified using the MANAFEST web app by comparison of expansion in peptide wells against reference cultures. For clones to be considered positive, expansion at FDR<0.05 versus reference and all other wells, an odds ratio above 5, and a frequency above 0.1% in two replicate wells were required. Cross-reactive clonotypes were defined as significantly expanded in SARS-CoV-2 spike wells and in at least one common cold coronavirus spike condition. Using the stringdist R package, CDR3 similarity was measured by Levenshtein distance, and unrooted trees were constructed with ape in R 3.6.1. TCRdb provides this immuneACCESS table in a form limited to in-frame rearrangements. Some clones are lacking; in checked studies, under half of them reflect an unresolved V gene, and why the rest are absent is not known. V, J and clone size are taken as reported in that table, and D and trimming were inferred from the DNA itself. The sample table records 84,000 or so clones; roughly 80% of these occur just once. The top ten hold 0.85% to 1.2% of the sample.

To identify antigen-specific CD4+ T cell clonotypes by their expansion, the ViraFEST assay first stimulated PBMC with viral peptide pools and then applied TCR sequencing. After around eleven days of culture, CD4+ T cells were isolated with the EasySep CD4+ T cell isolation kit. Participants received two doses of either the BNT162b2 or the mRNA-1273 mRNA SARS-CoV-2 vaccine. None of the healthy vaccine recipients had a prior SARS-CoV-2 infection, which was confirmed by nucleocapsid antibody tests that came back negative both before and after vaccination. A few million PBMC per well were cultured with about 10 ug/ml peptides in IMDM containing roughly 5% human AB serum, around 9.7 IU/ml IL-2 and gentamicin. On days 3 and 7, half of the culture medium was replaced with fresh IL-2-containing medium. Unless noted otherwise, every peptide stimulation condition was cultured in triplicate wells. PBMC were separated from whole blood using Ficoll-Paque Plus gradient centrifugation and were then either cryopreserved at -140C or used fresh. The spike proteins of SARS-CoV-2 and of the common cold coronaviruses HCoV-NL63, HCoV-OC43 and HCoV-229E were spanned by overlapping peptide pools. The QIAamp micro DNA kit was used to extract genomic DNA from the cultured CD4+ T cells.

For this clone: Its binding antigen is unknown. The sample holds no much larger clone one base away, and base qualities are not on file.

Study-level results and caveats: Among healthy vaccine recipients, nearly all vaccine-induced clones were SARS-CoV-2 mono-reactive, and just 1 of 255 was cross-reactive with common cold coronaviruses. Both infection-induced and vaccine-induced clones contracted markedly at late post-vaccination timepoints, which is consistent with waning T cell responses. Only a small number of convalescent patients were included, and no early post-infection timepoints were available, which limited the study.

The source is a human donor who received a COVID-19 vaccine. Specimen: CD4+ T cells from PBMCs cultured with HCoV-OC43 spike peptides, collected after COVID-19 vaccination. The cell subset or site label for this specimen denotes: HCoV-OC43 spike overlapping peptide pool stimulation.

The sequenced DNA: TGTGCCAGCAGAGACACTAGCGGGGATACCGGGGAGCTGTTTTTT. It codes for CASRDTSGDTGELFF. In this chain, TRBV7-3 is recombined with TRBJ2-2; the junction holds 10 bases that match TRBD2. Relative to germline, V is missing 6 bases and J is missing 5 bases, with 6 bases of the junction outside any gene match. Its CDR3 holds 15 amino acids, cysteine through phenylalanine. Only the CDR3 part of the read is kept: 45 bases, read in frame from the first base. The germline V gene specifies SGHTA as CDR1 and FQGTGA as CDR2. The full variable domain, with segments outside the CDR3 supplied by the reference TRBV7-3 and TRBJ2-2 proteins, appears as GAGVSQTPSNKVTEKGKYVELRCDPISGHTALYWYRQSLGQGPEFLIYFQGTGAADDSGLPNDRFFAVRPEGSVSTLKIQRTERGDSAVYLCASRDTSGDTGELFFGEGSRLTVL.